The present entry profiles one T cell receptor (beta chain) with its context. Its antigen is currently unknown. This entry comes from a study of cytomegalovirus exposure and HLA in healthy donors. Trimming shortened V by 4 bases and J by 7 bases, and 17 bases separated the two germline ends. Germline CDR1 MNHEY, CDR2 SMNVEV (reference sequence). There are 16 residues in the CDR3. PCR primers comprised 60 Vbeta and 13 Jbeta primers. Authors' methods: An analysis that came later counted roughly 80 million unique TCR beta chains, approximately 10 million shared. Here immunoSEQ multiplex PCR was the method, and the copy in TCRdb shows in-frame clones only, minus some. V and J calls plus clone size are reproduced from that table; the DNA served to infer D and trimming. This sample has 95,000 to 150,000 clones; roughly 14% occur once, and the top ten carry about 2%. Broader study findings: Within an earlier analysis, most TCR beta V segments proved productive either about 87% or about 30% of the time. The study recorded 150 to 200 TCR beta chains that were cytomegalovirus-associated. TCR association rates varied by HLA locus in a later analysis, with DRB1 highest and HLA-C lowest.

This chain links TRBV27 with TRBJ1-6; D uncertain. Source material: PBMCs. The TCR originated in a young woman in good health and CMV-seronegative. The CDR3 here is CASSSQGGGRNSPLHF. The CDR3 DNA sequence: TGTGCCAGCAGTTCCCAAGGAGGCGGACGCAATTCACCCCTCCACTTT.